Listed here are 20 T cell receptor beta chains from one sample, sequenced in a study of shared clonotypes between healthy human individuals. The assay was immunoSEQ multiplex PCR, and TCRdb's table has in-frame clones only and misses some. The repertoire holds hundreds of thousands of clones, with around 73% as singletons. Sequenced material: memory CD4+ T cells sorted from blood. The subset: CD45RA-negative fraction. The receptor source for this set is a woman aged 25 to 39 in good health.

The V call is TRBV20-1, the J call TRBJ2-7, with 10 bases that match TRBD2. Germline V gene data show CDR1 as DFQATT and CDR2 as SNEGSKA (reference sequence). The CDR3 is made up of 11 amino acids. Trimming cost V 5 bases and J 12 bases; bases outside gene matches: 7. In nucleotides, the CDR3 is TGCAGTGCTGGCACTAGCGGGAAGCCGTACTTC. Translating gives CSAGTSGKPYF.

V is TRBV27 and J is TRBJ2-3, with a tentative D call TRBD1 (5 bases). Trimming stripped 5 bases from V and 3 bases from J, with 15 bases between. The CDR3 sequence is 15 residues long. Germline CDR1 and CDR2: MNHEY and SMNVEV (reference sequence). The CDR3 loop is CASSMFQGRTDTQYF. CDR3 coding DNA: TGTGCCAGCAGTATGTTTCAGGGAAGGACAGATACGCAGTATTTT.

In its sample, this clone is medium-sized. This chain links TRBV27 with TRBJ2-3; the D is unclear. The CDR3 length is 14 residues. CDR1 and CDR2 from the germline V gene are MNHEY and SMNVEV (reference sequence). Trimming removed 2 bases from V and 5 bases from J, with 11 bases in between. The CDR3 region is CASSLSRFQDTQYF. In nucleotides, the CDR3 is TGTGCCAGCAGTTTAAGTCGGTTCCAAGATACGCAGTATTTT.

The chain uses TRBV29-1 and TRBJ1-1; D gene ambiguous. Per the germline V gene, CDR1 is SQVTM and CDR2 is ANQGSEA. CDR3 length equals 11 residues. V gave up 4 bases and J gave up 10 bases, with 13 bases separating them. CDR3 nucleotides: TGCAGCGTTGGGGTTCAACGGGGAGCTTTCTTT. This sequence encodes CSVGVQRGAFF.

V is TRBV11-2 and J is TRBJ2-1; a weak D match, TRBD2 (6 bases). This CDR3 has 15 residues. V lost 6 bases and J 3 bases, leaving 15 bases between the germline ends. Germline V gives CDR1 SGHAT, CDR2 FQNNGV. CDR3 in amino acids: CASRFSGTIYNEQFF. CDR3 coding DNA: TGTGCCAGCAGATTTAGCGGAACTATCTACAATGAGCAGTTCTTC.

This clone has just one count. CDR3 amino acids: CASSYVAGGAYEQFF. DNA for the CDR3: TGTGCCAGCAGCTACGTAGCGGGAGGGGCGTATGAGCAGTTCTTC. The rearrangement joins TRBV7-3 to TRBJ2-1, with 11 bases that match TRBD2. The CDR3 has 15 residues. Germline values: CDR1 SGHTA, CDR2 FQGTGA. V lost 4 bases to trimming and J lost 8 bases; unmatched junction nucleotides: 7.

The chain has TRBV5-1 and TRBJ2-5; TRBD1 agrees at 9 bases. The J call may be in error: the DNA end matches TRBJ2-7 better. Germline V gives CDR1 SGHRS, CDR2 YFSETQ. The CDR3 sequence is 15 residues long. The CDR3 bases are TGCGCCAGCAGCCTCGGGGACAGGGATTTCCACGAGCAGTACTTC. It encodes CASSLGDRDFHEQYF.

Only a few counts were recorded for this clone. The sample holds other DNA sequences that translate to the same CDR3. This sequence joins TRBV19 and TRBJ2-1, with 10 bases identical to TRBD2. The CDR3 has 15 amino acids. Unmatched junction bases numbered 6, after V lost 3 bases and J lost 7 bases. Germline CDR1 and CDR2: LNHDA and SQIVND (reference sequence). CDR3 residues: CASSMSGRAGNEQFF. CDR3 coding DNA: TGTGCCAGTAGTATGAGCGGGAGGGCTGGTAATGAGCAGTTCTTC.

The chain joins TRBV5-1 to TRBJ1-2; D might be TRBD1 (6 bases). Trimming took 2 bases from V and 2 from J, leaving 13 bases between them. Germline lookup yields CDR1 SGHRS and CDR2 YFSETQ. The CDR3 extends over 15 amino acids. CDR3 sequence reads: CASSFGSGENYGYTF. The CDR3 nucleotides are TGCGCCAGCAGCTTCGGGTCAGGGGAGAACTATGGCTACACCTTC.

The rearrangement links TRBV19 to TRBJ1-2; a possible D gene is TRBD1 (5 bases). The V end was cut by 7 bases, the J end by 0 bases, with 12 bases between. This CDR3 is 14 amino acids long. The germline V gene encodes CDR1 LNHDA and CDR2 SQIVND (reference sequence). The CDR3 nucleotides are TGTGCCAGTAAGGTACAGGAGGCTAACTATGGCTACACCTTC. Translated: CASKVQEANYGYTF. Filled out from reference TRBV19 and TRBJ1-2, the complete variable domain reads DGGITQSPKYLFRKEGQNVTLSCEQNLNHDAMYWYRQDPGQGLRLIYYSQIVNDFQKGDIAEGYSVSREKKESFPLTVTSAQKNPTAFYLCASKVQEANYGYTFGSGTRLTVV.

In DNA form, the CDR3 reads TGTGCCAGCAGTTCCCTAGGACAGGGGCTCGAGCAGTACTTC. Amino acid sequence: CASSSLGQGLEQYF. The chain couples TRBV6-5 to TRBJ2-7; 9 bases align to TRBD1. V was pared by 4 bases and J by 6 bases, with 7 bases of the junction left unmatched. This CDR3 has 14 residues. From germline, CDR1 is MNHEY and CDR2 SVGAGI.

The DNA of the CDR3 is TGTGCCAGCCTAGGACAGGTCTTGAACACTGAAGCTTTCTTT. It specifies CASLGQVLNTEAFF. The chain links TRBV2 to TRBJ1-1; 7 positions match TRBD1. V trimming: 8 bases; J trimming: 0 bases; junction bases outside the gene matches: 6. This CDR3 has 14 amino acids. CDR1 is SNHLY and CDR2 is FYNNEI in the germline V gene.

This clone was counted only a few times. The chain joins TRBV29-1 to TRBJ2-1; 8 nucleotides agree with TRBD1. Germline V gene data show CDR1 as SQVTM and CDR2 as ANQGSEA. CDR3 length: 13 amino acids. V trimming: 3 bases; J trimming: 6 bases; junction bases outside the gene matches: 4. This chain's CDR3 is CSVESTGGNEQFF. CDR3 bases: TGCAGCGTTGAGAGCACAGGGGGCAATGAGCAGTTCTTC.

The J gene is TRBJ2-7, the V gene TRBV7-9; TRBD2 agrees at 7 bases. V shed 5 bases, J shed 2 bases, and the junction held 9 bases outside the gene matches. The CDR3 spans 15 residues. CDR1 and CDR2 from the germline V gene are SEHNR and FQNEAQ (reference sequence). CDR3 region: CASSVSTGGPYEQYF. The CDR3, as DNA: TGTGCCAGCAGCGTGTCCACGGGAGGACCCTACGAGCAGTACTTC.

Concerning this clone itself: This sample includes further DNA sequences coding for the same CDR3. This chain links TRBV11-3 with TRBJ2-2; no clear D. The germline V gene has CDR1 SGHNT and CDR2 YENEEA. The CDR3 runs 12 residues. V lost 4 bases, J lost 3 bases, and 3 bases lay in between. CDR3 nucleotides: TGTGCCAGCAGCTCGTACACCGGGGAGCTGTTTTTT. This translates into CASSSYTGELFF.

This clone was found many times. The CDR3 DNA reads TGTGCCAGCAGTTTACGTGGGGTGCCGGGACCCCGTTTGTTCTTC. Its translation: CASSLRGVPGPRLFF. The chain uses TRBV28 and TRBJ2-1, with D perhaps being TRBD1 or TRBD2 (5 bases each). This CDR3 comprises 15 residues. The germline CDR1 and CDR2 sequences are MDHEN and SYDVKM. The V and J ends lost 2 bases and 15 bases respectively, with 23 bases between them.

In DNA form, the CDR3 reads TGTGCCATCAGTGAAAAGGGGGGAGCCACAGATACGCAGTATTTT. Its protein product is CAISEKGGATDTQYF. This rearrangement joins TRBV10-3 to TRBJ2-3; D may be TRBD1 or TRBD2 (6 bases each). This CDR3 region has 15 residues. Germline assignment: CDR1 ENHRY and CDR2 SYGVKD. V was clipped by 3 bases and J by 2 bases, with 12 bases between them.

The chain links TRBV30 to TRBJ2-2; 8 nucleotides agree with TRBD1. The CDR3 runs to 14 residues. CDR1 is GTSNPN and CDR2 is SVGIG in the germline V gene (reference sequence). J lost 7 bases, V lost 3 bases, and 7 bases had no gene match. As DNA, the CDR3 is TGTGCCTGGAGCGGACAGGGTCGGGACGGGGAGCTGTTTTTT. Protein sequence: CAWSGQGRDGELFF.

The V call is TRBV7-2, the J call TRBJ1-5; TRBD1 is a possible D gene (5 bases). V lost 1 base, J lost 7 bases, and 26 bases lay in between. The germline V gene has CDR1 SGHTA and CDR2 FQGNSA. The CDR3 totals 19 residues. The CDR3 protein is CASSLGPEGTLGVEQPQHF. CDR3 nucleotide sequence: TGTGCCAGCAGCTTAGGCCCCGAAGGGACGTTGGGGGTTGAACAGCCCCAGCATTTT.

The chain joins TRBV30 to TRBJ1-1; D unclear. Germline assignment: CDR1 GTSNPN and CDR2 SVGIG (reference sequence). The V gene lost 1 base and the J gene lost 3 bases, with 9 bases spanning the gap. CDR3 size: 13 residues. The CDR3 nucleotides read TGTGCCTGGAGTGAGTTCAGCTACACTGAAGCTTTCTTT. Protein sequence: CAWSEFSYTEAFF.